The T cell receptor (beta chain) described here comes from a study of human T cells and chemical hapten exposure (dated by TCRdb to the early 2020s). Study-wide context: For sensitization, 2% DPC in acetone was applied to an approximately 2 cm by approximately 2 cm area of upper inner arm skin. Throughout the roughly 23-week study period, patients were also given weekly therapeutic DPC doses on the scalp. Patch testing was performed on the upper back with Finn chambers containing 0.01% DPC, and the patch tests were scored after 6 days according to International Contact Dermatitis Research Group standards. Most of the patients in the cohort were female, and the cohort covered alopecia areata with under or over 50% scalp involvement, alopecia totalis and alopecia universalis. Libraries were pooled for sequencing, and per-sample TCR yields varied mainly because of small differences in library volumes within the pool. In alopecia patients, the study followed how the peripheral blood TCR repertoire changed in vivo over primary and secondary sensitization to diphenylcyclopropenone (DPC), a hapten. Blood was sampled from patients pre-sensitization (week 0) and at 2, 6 and about 24 weeks after DPC sensitization. Twenty-nine alopecia patients provided blood for TCR sequencing at one to four time points (pre-sensitization, 2, 6 and 24 weeks). Summary of the overall study and its limitations: The number of TCRs above 1 in 1000 frequency did not change with DPC sensitization; there was no evidence of global repertoire structure alterations. Patch test score correlated positively with the number of PT1 expanded TCRs, reaching significance at thresholds 8, 16 and 32 but not at 4. Because every patient had alopecia, a presumed autoimmune disease, the patients' immune response might differ from that of healthy individuals. Significantly more large CDR3 similarity clusters were formed by expanded TCRs than by pre-sensitization or healthy control sets, consistent with antigen-driven responses. Repeated subsampling changed both the strength of the expansion versus patch-test correlation and the threshold at which that correlation became significant.

This clonotype has ten or more counts. Its antigen remains undetermined. No clone much larger than this one lies a single base away; base qualities are absent. The time point label, read with the paper, signifies: patch test 2, 6 weeks after DPC sensitization. The sample's treatment or condition, from its label and the paper: therapeutic diphenylcyclopropenone sensitization with weekly scalp DPC. Blood at each patch-test visit was drawn before the patch test was applied. Eligible patients were aged 18 to 70, diagnosed with alopecia, deemed suitable for DPC therapy, and excluded if pregnant. Total RNA was extracted from unfractionated whole blood collected in Tempus Blood RNA tubes. CDR1 MNHNY and CDR2 SVGAGI were looked up in the germline V gene (reference sequence). There are 15 amino acids in the CDR3, from cysteine to phenylalanine inclusive. Of the read, only the CDR3 DNA is kept; its 45 bases are in frame from base 1. Trimming takes 2 bases from V and 4 bases from J, and the germline ends sit 14 bases apart.

Library method: RACE. The instrument given in TCRdb is NextSeq 500. During library preparation, unique molecular identifiers were attached to individual cDNA molecules so that TCRs could be counted quantitatively and reproducibly. Both TCR alpha and TCR beta chains were sequenced from each blood RNA sample. Per the original workflow: Samples had a median of approximately 96,000 TCRs, with a range from roughly 23,224 to 700,000. The Decombinator software suite was used to annotate the V, J and CDR3 of the TCR reads. Every sample was subsampled to the same number of TCRs (28,000) for the PS versus PT1 abundance plots. TCRs were defined as expanded if absent before sensitization and observed at least eight times at the 2-week time point. In TCRdb, the public reads were trimmed at Q25 with fastp and aligned with MiXCR, with productive beta chains retained. Rows are unified per CDR3 protein, each entry keeping the most common DNA and genes. These V and J calls originate from TCRdb's pipeline instead of the authors' own analysis. For this sample the table gives under 450,000 distinct CDR3 sequences, of which roughly 6% were detected only once. The top ten constitute around 6.1% of the sample.

The sequencing used whole blood, collected in connection with sensitization to the hapten diphenylcyclopropenone (DPC). This sequence uses TRBV6-6 and TRBJ2-5, with the D gene uncertain. This clonotype was obtained from a woman younger than 30 with alopecia areata. Some clones in this sample may be carry-over from other donors' samples. The encoded CDR3 is CASSYPTLGTETQYF. The sequenced DNA: TGTGCCAGCAGTTACCCAACGTTGGGTACAGAGACCCAGTACTTC.